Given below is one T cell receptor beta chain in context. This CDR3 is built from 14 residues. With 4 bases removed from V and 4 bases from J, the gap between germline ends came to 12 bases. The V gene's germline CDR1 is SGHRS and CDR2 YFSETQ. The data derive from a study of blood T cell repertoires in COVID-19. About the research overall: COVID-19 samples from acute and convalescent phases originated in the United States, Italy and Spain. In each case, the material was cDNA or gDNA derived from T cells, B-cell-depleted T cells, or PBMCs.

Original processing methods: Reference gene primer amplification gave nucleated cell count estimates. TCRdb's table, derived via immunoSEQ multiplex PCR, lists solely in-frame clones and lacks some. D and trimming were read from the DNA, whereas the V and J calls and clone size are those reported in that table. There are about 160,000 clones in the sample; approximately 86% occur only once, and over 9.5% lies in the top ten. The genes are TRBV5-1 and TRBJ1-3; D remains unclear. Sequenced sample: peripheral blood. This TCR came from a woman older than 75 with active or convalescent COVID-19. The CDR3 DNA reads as TGCGCCAGCAGCGTATCGGGAGACGGAAACACCATATATTTT. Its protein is CASSVSGDGNTIYF.